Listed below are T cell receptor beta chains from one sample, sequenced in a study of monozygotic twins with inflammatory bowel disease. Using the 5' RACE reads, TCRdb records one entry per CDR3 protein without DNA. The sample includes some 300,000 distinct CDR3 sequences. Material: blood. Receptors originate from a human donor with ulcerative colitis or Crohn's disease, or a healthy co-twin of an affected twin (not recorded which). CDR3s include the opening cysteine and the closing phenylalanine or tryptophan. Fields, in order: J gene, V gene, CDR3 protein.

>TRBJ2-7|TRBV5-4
CASSPRGGGPYEQYF
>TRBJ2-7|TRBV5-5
CASSNRDRWYEQYF
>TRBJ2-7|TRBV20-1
CSASNRGSNSYEQYF
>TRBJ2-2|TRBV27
CASSLRTSGGAERSGELFF
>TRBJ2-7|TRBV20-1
CSARAGGPARQYF
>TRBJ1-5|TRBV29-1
CSVDGGALINQPQHF
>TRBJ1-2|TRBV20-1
CSARPGERGYTF
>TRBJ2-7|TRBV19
CASSMDRAGGEQYF
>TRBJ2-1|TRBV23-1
CASTRRGVSGSHRSYNEQFF
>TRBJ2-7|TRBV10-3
CAISESGTASSYEQYF
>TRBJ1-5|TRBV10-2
CASSEPLRNQPQHF
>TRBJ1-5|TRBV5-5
CASSPTALTGGPQPQHF
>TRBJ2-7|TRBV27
CASSSLGRNTYEQYF
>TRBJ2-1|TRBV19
CASSSGENYNEQFF
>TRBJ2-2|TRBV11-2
CASSAGTSFAGELFF
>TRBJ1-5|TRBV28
CASSFSPKTGSQHF
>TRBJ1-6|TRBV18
CASSPSGSSYNSPLHF
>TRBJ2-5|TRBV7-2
CASSLRAGTIQETQYF
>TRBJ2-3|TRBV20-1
CSARPTRGTTDTQYF
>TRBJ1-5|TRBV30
CAWKGYGNQPQHF
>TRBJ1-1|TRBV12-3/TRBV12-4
CASTAGLALNTEAFF
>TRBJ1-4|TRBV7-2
CASSLTRPNEKLFF
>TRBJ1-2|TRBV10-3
CAISEPGGGRVHGYTF
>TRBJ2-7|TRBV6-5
CASSRTGASGGYEQYF
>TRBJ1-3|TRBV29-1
CSAGTVGNTIYF
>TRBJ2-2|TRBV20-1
CSASGTSGDTGELFF
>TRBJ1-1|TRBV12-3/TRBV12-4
CASSLRHMNTEAFF
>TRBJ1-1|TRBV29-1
CSAVVGLGTEAFF
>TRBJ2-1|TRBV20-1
CSARDRVTSLNEQFF
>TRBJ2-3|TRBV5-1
CASRSGMGTDTQYF
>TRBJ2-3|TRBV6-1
CASSKAGRGSESTDTQYF
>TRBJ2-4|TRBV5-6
CASSPTWKMGAKNIQYF
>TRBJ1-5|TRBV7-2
CASSLVGESNQPQHF
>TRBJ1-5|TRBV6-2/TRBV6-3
CASSFGLYQPQHF
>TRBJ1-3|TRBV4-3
CASSQVTGGSGNTIYF
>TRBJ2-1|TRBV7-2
CASSSAAPYYNEQFF
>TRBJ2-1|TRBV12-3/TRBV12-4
CASSWLSSYNEQFF
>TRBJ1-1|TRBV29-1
CSVLQNGEAFF
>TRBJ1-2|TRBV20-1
CSARDGGGYTF
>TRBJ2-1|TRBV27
CASSFGRALDEQFF
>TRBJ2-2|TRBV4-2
CASSQTTSGRDTGELFF
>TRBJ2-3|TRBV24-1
CATSDFDRGYTDTQYF
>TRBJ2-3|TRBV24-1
CATGTRYPTDTQYF
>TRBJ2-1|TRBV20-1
CSAPWDDSSYNEQFF
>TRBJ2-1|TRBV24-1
CATSKQGNYEQFF
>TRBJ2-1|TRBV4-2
CASSHPTPNEQFF
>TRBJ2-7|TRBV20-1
CSARGSGRDYEQYF
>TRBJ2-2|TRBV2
CASSEGAVTTGELFF
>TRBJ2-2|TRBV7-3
CASSRRQGTTGELFF
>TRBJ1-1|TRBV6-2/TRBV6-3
CASSYGQIERAFF
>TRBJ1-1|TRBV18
CASSKTDNTEAFF
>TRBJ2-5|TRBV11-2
CASSFHVSLSGSKETQYF
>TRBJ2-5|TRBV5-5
CASSLSTLAGETQYF
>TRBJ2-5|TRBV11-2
CASSAAGGLGETQYF
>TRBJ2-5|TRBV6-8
CASSYSRERESEETQYF